The 4 T cell receptor beta chains reported below all come from one sample, sequenced in a study of STAT5B mutations in CD4+ large granular lymphocyte leukemia. Libraries were prepared by immunoSEQ multiplex PCR; TCRdb keeps only in-frame clonotypes and omits some of them. This repertoire shows approximately 19,000 clones, about three quarters found once; its top ten account for roughly 30%. Sequenced sample: CD4+ T cells from blood buffy coats. The receptors originated from a human donor in good health.

The chain has TRBV4-2 and TRBJ2-3; 9 bases fit TRBD2. Per the germline V gene, CDR1 is LGHNA and CDR2 is YNFKEQ. This CDR3 is built from 15 residues. V lost 4 bases to trimming and J lost 6 bases; unmatched junction nucleotides: 8. The CDR3 spells CASSPGEREDDTQYF. CDR3 sequence (DNA): TGTGCCAGCAGCCCGGGGGAGCGGGAGGATGATACGCAGTATTTT.

The genes are TRBV11-2 and TRBJ2-5, with D possibly matching TRBD2 (6 bases). This CDR3 contains 12 residues. Germline V gene data show CDR1 as SGHAT and CDR2 as FQNNGV. V was pared by 4 bases and J by 3 bases, with 6 bases between. The CDR3 loop reads CASSWGEETQYF. DNA of the CDR3: TGTGCCAGCAGCTGGGGGGAAGAGACCCAGTACTTC.

The chain couples TRBV7-7 to TRBJ1-4; no firm D call. The CDR3 sequence is 14 residues long. Germline lookup yields CDR1 SSHAT and CDR2 FNYEAQ (reference sequence). Between the trimmed V and J ends, which lost 2 bases and 8 bases, there was a span of 12 bases. CDR3 loop: CASSLRREDEKLFF. In DNA form, the CDR3 reads TGTGCCAGCAGCTTACGGAGGGAGGACGAAAAACTGTTTTTT.

The chain joins TRBV7-3 to TRBJ2-1, with 9 nucleotides matching TRBD2. Germline V lookup: CDR1 SGHTA, CDR2 FQGTGA. Trimming removed 0 bases from V and 7 bases from J; junction bases left unmatched: 7. The CDR3 has 16 amino acids. CDR3 DNA sequence: TGTGCCAGCAGCTTAACGAGCGCTAGCGGGACGAATGAGCAGTTCTTC. Amino acid sequence: CASSLTSASGTNEQFF.